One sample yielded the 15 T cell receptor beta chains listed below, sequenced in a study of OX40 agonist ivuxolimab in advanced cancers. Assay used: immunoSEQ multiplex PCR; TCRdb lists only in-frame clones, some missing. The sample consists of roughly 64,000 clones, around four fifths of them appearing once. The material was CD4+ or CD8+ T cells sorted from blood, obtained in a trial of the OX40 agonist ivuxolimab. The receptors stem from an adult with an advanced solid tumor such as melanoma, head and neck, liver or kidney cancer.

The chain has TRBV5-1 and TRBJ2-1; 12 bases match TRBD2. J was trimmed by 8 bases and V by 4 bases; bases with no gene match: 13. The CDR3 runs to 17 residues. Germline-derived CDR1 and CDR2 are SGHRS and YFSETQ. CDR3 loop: CASSLPLAGGVVDEQFF. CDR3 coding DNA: TGCGCCAGCAGCCTCCCACTAGCGGGGGGAGTGGTGGATGAGCAGTTCTTC. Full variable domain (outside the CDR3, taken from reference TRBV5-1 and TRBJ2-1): KAGVTQTPRYLIKTRGQQVTLSCSPISGHRSVSWYQQTPGQGLQFLFEYFSETQRNKGNFPGRFSGRQFSNSRSEMNVSTLELGDSALYLCASSLPLAGGVVDEQFFGPGTRLTVL.

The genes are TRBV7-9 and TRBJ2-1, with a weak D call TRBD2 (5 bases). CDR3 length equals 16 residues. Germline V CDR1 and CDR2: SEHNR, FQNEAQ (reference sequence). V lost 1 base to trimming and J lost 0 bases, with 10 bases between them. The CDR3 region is CASSLGLRNSYNEQFF. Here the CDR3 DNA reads TGTGCCAGCAGCTTAGGACTACGAAACTCCTACAATGAGCAGTTCTTC.

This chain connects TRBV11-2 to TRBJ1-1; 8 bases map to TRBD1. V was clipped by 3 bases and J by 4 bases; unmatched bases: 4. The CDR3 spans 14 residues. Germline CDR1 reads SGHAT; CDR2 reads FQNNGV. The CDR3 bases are TGTGCCAGCAGCTTCGGACAGGGACCCACTGAAGCTTTCTTT. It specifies CASSFGQGPTEAFF.

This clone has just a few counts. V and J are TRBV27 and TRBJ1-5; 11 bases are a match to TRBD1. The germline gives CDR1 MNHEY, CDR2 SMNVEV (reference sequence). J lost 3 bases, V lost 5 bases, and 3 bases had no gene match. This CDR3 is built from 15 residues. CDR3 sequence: CASSGTGGINQPQHF. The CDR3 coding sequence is TGTGCCAGCAGTGGGACAGGGGGGATCAATCAGCCCCAGCATTTT.

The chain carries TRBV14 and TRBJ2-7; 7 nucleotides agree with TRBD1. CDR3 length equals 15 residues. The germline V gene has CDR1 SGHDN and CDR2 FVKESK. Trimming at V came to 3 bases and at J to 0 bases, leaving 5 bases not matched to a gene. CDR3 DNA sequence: TGTGCCAGCAGCCACCGGACAGGAATCTCCTACGAGCAGTACTTC. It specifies CASSHRTGISYEQYF.

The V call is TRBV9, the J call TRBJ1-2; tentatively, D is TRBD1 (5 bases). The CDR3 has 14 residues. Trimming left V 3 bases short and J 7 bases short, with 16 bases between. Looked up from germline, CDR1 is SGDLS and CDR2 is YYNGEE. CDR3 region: CASSARVGGGGYTF. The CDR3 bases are TGTGCCAGCAGCGCCCGAGTTGGCGGGGGTGGCTACACCTTC.

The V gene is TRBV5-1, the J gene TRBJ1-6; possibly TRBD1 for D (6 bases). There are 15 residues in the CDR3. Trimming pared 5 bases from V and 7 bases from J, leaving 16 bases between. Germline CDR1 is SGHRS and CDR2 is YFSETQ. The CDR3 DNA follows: TGCGCCAGCAGTTCACAGGGACCGGGGAATTCACCCCTCCACTTT. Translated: CASSSQGPGNSPLHF.

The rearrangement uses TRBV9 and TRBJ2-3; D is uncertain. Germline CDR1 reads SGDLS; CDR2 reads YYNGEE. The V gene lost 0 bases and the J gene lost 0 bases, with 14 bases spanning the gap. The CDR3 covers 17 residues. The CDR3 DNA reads TGTGCCAGCAGCGTAGCCCCCAACGGTCCCAGCACAGATACGCAGTATTTT. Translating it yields CASSVAPNGPSTDTQYF.

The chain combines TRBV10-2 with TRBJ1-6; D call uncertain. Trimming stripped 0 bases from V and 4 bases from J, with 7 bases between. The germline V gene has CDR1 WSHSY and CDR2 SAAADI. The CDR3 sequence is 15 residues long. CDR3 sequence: CASSESNGYNSPLHF. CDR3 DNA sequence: TGCGCCAGCAGTGAGTCCAACGGTTATAATTCACCCCTCCACTTT.

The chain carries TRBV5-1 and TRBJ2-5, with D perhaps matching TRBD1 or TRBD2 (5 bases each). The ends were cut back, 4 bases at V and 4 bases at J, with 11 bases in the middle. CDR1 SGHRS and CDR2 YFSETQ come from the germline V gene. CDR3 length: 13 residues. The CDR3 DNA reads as TGCGCCAGCAGCCCGGGACGTCGAGAGACCCAGTACTTC. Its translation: CASSPGRRETQYF.

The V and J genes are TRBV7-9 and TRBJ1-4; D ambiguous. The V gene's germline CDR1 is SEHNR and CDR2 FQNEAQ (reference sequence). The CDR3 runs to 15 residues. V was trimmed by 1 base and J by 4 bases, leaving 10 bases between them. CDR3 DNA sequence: TGTGCCAGCAGCTTAGGGCGCCCGGTTAATGAAAAACTGTTTTTT. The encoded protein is CASSLGRPVNEKLFF.

The CDR3 sequence: CAISDGSLSSYNEQFF. The CDR3 DNA follows: TGTGCCATCAGTGATGGGTCCTTGAGCTCCTACAATGAGCAGTTCTTC. The chain combines TRBV10-3 with TRBJ2-1; D unclear. There are 16 residues in the CDR3. Germline lookup yields CDR1 ENHRY and CDR2 SYGVKD. The V end lost 3 bases, the J end lost 0 bases, and 12 bases lay between the germline ends.

This CDR3 reads CASSFIGSNQPQHF. The CDR3 DNA sequence: TGTGCCAGCAGCTTCATAGGTAGCAATCAGCCCCAGCATTTT. The chain has TRBV5-4 and TRBJ1-5; the D is unclear. With 2 bases removed from V and 0 bases from J, the gap between germline ends came to 6 bases. CDR1 is SGHNT and CDR2 is YYREEE in the germline V gene (reference sequence). The CDR3 spans 14 residues. Complete variable domain (other parts from reference TRBV5-4 and TRBJ1-5): ETGVTQSPTHLIKTRGQQVTLRCSSQSGHNTVSWYQQALGQGPQFIFQYYREEENGRGNFPPRFSGLQFPNYSSELNVNALELDDSALYLCASSFIGSNQPQHFGDGTRLSIL.

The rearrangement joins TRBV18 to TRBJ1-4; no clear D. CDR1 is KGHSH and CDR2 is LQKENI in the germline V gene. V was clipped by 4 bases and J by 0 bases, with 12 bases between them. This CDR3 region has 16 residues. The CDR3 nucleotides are TGTGCCAGCTCACGGGATCGGACTGCAACTAATGAAAAACTGTTTTTT. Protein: CASSRDRTATNEKLFF.

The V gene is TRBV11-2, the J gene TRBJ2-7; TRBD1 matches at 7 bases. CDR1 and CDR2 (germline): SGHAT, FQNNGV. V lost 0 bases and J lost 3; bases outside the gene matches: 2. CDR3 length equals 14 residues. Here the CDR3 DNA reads TGTGCCAGCAGCTTAGAAGGGGGCGGCTACGAGCAGTACTTC. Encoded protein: CASSLEGGGYEQYF.